This T cell receptor beta chain derives from a study of OX40 agonist ivuxolimab in advanced cancers. Background on the study: Patients were dosed intravenously with ivuxolimab at 0.01 to 10 mg/kg every 2 weeks. Points from the study as a whole: Partial responders at 0.1-3.0 mg/kg had among the lowest clonal expansion. Fewer expanded clones were found on average in CD4+ than in CD8+ T cells.

Germline CDR1 is SNHLY and CDR2 is FYNNEI. The CDR3 totals 16 residues. Deletions cut 1 base from V and 2 bases from J, with 12 bases between. As to this clone: Its antigen remains unidentified.

Sampled blood was obtained at baseline, cycle 4 day 1, and cycle 7 day 1. Profiled with immunoSEQ multiplex PCR; TCRdb holds only in-frame clones, not every one. The table shows 35,000 to 40,000 clones, with roughly 86% occurring only once. The sequenced sample was CD4+ or CD8+ T cells sorted from blood, obtained in a trial of the OX40 agonist ivuxolimab. The receptor's source is an adult with an advanced solid tumor such as melanoma, head and neck, liver or kidney cancer. The rearrangement joins TRBV2 to TRBJ2-1; possible D gene TRBD2, 7 bases. This CDR3 reads CASSEEGGGAYNEQFF. CDR3 DNA: TGTGCCAGCAGTGAAGAAGGAGGGGGGGCCTACAATGAGCAGTTCTTC.